This record covers a single T cell receptor beta chain. Antigen: not known. These data are taken from a study of cytomegalovirus exposure and HLA in healthy donors. Background on the study: Among about 179 million T cells, an earlier analysis found around 100 million unique TCR beta sequences.

Germline V gives CDR1 SEHNR, CDR2 FQNEAQ (reference sequence). The CDR3 sequence is 15 residues long. With 4 bases clipped from V and 2 bases from J, the junction kept 2 bases outside the gene matches. The PCR was carried out with 60 Vbeta primers and 13 Jbeta primers. Clones were sequenced by immunoSEQ multiplex PCR, and TCRdb holds only the in-frame ones, with some missing. This repertoire comprises 90,000 to 150,000 clones; its ten largest clones make up less than 4.5%. The study's findings and limits: For TCR beta chains, V- and J-gene trimming was later linked to a missense DCLRE1C variant. Reportedly, HLA-A and HLA-B alleles of most subjects were accurately predicted from TCR beta. Earlier analysis looked at TCR beta V segments, and most were productive about 87% or about 30% of the time.

This chain joins TRBV7-9 and TRBJ1-3; 10 bases align to TRBD1. Material for sequencing was PBMCs. The clonotype was recovered from a man aged 18 to 29 in good health and CMV-seronegative. The CDR3 sequence: CASSSGQGAGNTIYF. The CDR3 DNA reads TGTGCCAGCAGCTCCGGACAGGGGGCTGGAAACACCATATATTTT.